The present T cell receptor beta chain was sequenced within a study of beta chain features in type 1 diabetes (dated by TCRdb to 2016 to 2018). Background on the whole study: Patients and healthy donors did not differ in mean age, gender distribution, total cell number or subset yield. Across all samples, fewer than 130 million sorted cells were examined, and cell number per subset correlated strongly with RNA yield. In the study, recently diagnosed type 1 diabetes patients and matched healthy donors were compared on the TCRB repertoires of their sorted circulating CD4+ T cell subsets. Whereas all 28 donors provided naive and central memory subsets, regulatory and stem cell-like memory subsets were isolated from just 8 patients and about 8 healthy donors.

With regard to this clone: Its antigen has not been determined. No quality values exist for individual bases; no much larger clone is one base distant.

Study-wide conclusions, independent of this receptor: In all four CD4+ subsets, TCRB CDR3 length was moderately but significantly shorter in type 1 diabetes patients. Fewer insertions and more nucleotide deletions at VDJ recombination sites were observed in patients with type 1 diabetes, implying thymic rearrangement abnormalities. Because cDNA was sequenced instead of genomic DNA, activated cells with high expression could be over-represented, although the groups did not differ in activation or CD3 levels. Only small numbers of individuals were included in the HLA sub-analyses, which left unresolved whether HLA type had any influence on TCRB rearrangement. Shorter templates might be favored by PCR, yet because patient and control samples were amplified and corrected together, any such skew would affect both groups equally. Naive, central memory and regulatory TCRB repertoires appeared more similar among patients than among healthy donors.

From each donor, a single peripheral blood sample of roughly 0.11 L on average was drawn into heparinised tubes. A BD FACSAria II and a panel including CD45RO, CCR7, CD25, CD127, CD95 and CD27 were used to sort naive, central memory, regulatory and stem cell-like memory CD4+ T cells. Every sorted population had a purity above 95%. Right away, PBMCs were isolated by Lymphoprep density gradient centrifugation and were stained directly, with no culture step. So that batch effects would be minimized, each experiment stained and sorted samples in pairs, pairing one healthy donor with one patient. The entire amount of isolated RNA was reverse transcribed using the High Capacity cDNA Reverse Transcription Kit, so the sequenced TCRB transcripts were expressed ones. Deep immunoSEQ sequencing was performed on naive, central memory and regulatory T cell samples, with an average of roughly 3.5 million total reads per sample. Sorted cells were lysed in RLT buffer, and RNA was extracted using DNase-treated RNeasy Micro or Mini kits according to cell number. Each cell subset was processed on its own to prevent cross-contamination, while patient and healthy donor samples were processed together. The immunoSEQ multiplex PCR was used to amplify TCRB sequences from cDNA, generating 87-bp fragments that spanned the CDR3 region. Amplicons were sequenced on the Illumina HiSeq platform. The paper's processing steps were these. Synthetic template baselines were used to correct PCR bias computationally, reads within Hamming distance 2 were collapsed, and singletons that could not be merged were discarded. Reads were aligned against IMGT so that V, D and J genes, CDR3 length and insertions or deletions at six rearrangement sites could be assigned. Within each subset, clonotype counts were normalized to sorted cell number, and only after that were true diversity and Gini coefficients computed with the tcR R package. The overlap coefficient, calculated on TCRB nucleotide sequences, was used to quantify repertoire sharing. Out-of-frame TCRB sequences from naive cells were analyzed as a proxy for the pre-selection repertoire. TCRdb's version of the immuneACCESS table is confined to in-frame rearrangements and falls short of the full clone set. An unresolved V gene accounts for under half of the shortfall where checked; the remainder is of unknown origin. That table supplies the V and J calls and clone size; D and trimming were determined from the DNA. Present in this sample are 350,000 to 450,000 clones, around 14% of which were seen just once. The ten largest clonotypes hold 0.035% to 0.045% of the sample.

Including cysteine and phenylalanine, the CDR3 has 15 amino acids. The entry retains the CDR3 DNA only, 45 bases that are in frame from base 1. From V the trimming removes 0 bases and from J it removes 6 bases, while the gene matches leave 7 bases of the junction unaccounted for. CDR1 and CDR2 are drawn from the germline V gene: ENHRY, SYGVKD. The sequence joins TRBV10-3 to TRBJ2-7; TRBD2 lines up with 8 middle nucleotides. The source is a man younger than 45 in good health. The sequenced sample consisted of naive CD4+ T cells from blood. The sample's cell subset or site label, decoded: true naive CD4+ T cells. The encoded CDR3 is CAISESTGTRGEQYF. The DNA sequence follows: TGTGCCATCAGTGAGTCGACCGGGACTAGAGGCGAGCAGTACTTC.